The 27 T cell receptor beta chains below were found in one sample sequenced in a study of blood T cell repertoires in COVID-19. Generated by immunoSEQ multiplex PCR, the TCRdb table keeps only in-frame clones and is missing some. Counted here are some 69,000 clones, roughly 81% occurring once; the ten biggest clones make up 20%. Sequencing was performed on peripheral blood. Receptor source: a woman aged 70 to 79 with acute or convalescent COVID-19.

CDR3: CASSQAGGAKNIQYF. The CDR3 DNA reads as TGTGCCAGCAGCCAAGCCGGGGGAGCCAAAAACATTCAGTACTTC. This chain connects TRBV9 to TRBJ2-4, with D perhaps matching TRBD2 (6 bases). This CDR3 contains 15 residues. V lost 4 bases and J lost 0, with 11 bases in between. Germline V gene lookup returns CDR1 SGDLS and CDR2 YYNGEE.

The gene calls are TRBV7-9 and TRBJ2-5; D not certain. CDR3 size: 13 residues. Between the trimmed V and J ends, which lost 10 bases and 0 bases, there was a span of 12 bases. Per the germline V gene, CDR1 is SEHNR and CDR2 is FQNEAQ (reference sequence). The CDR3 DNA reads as TGTGCCACTTCCCTCTGGCACCAAGAGACCCAGTACTTC. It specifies CATSLWHQETQYF.

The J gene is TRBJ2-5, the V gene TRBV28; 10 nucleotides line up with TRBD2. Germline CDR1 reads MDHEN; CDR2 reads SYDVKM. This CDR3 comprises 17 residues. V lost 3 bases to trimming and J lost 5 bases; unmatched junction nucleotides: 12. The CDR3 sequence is CASSFQASGSLLETQYF. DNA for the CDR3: TGTGCCAGCAGTTTTCAGGCTAGCGGGAGTTTGTTGGAGACCCAGTACTTC. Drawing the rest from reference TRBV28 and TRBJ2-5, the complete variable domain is DVKVTQSSRYLVKRTGEKVFLECVQDMDHENMFWYRQDPGLGLRLIYFSYDVKMKEKGDIPEGYSVSREKKERFSLILESASTNQTSMYLCASSFQASGSLLETQYFGPGTRLLVL.

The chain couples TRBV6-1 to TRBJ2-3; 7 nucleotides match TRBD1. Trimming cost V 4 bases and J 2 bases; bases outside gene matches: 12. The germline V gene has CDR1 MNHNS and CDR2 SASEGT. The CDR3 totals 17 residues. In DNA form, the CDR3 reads TGTGCCAGCAGTGGTCGACAGGGTTGGCGGGTCACAGATACGCAGTATTTT. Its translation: CASSGRQGWRVTDTQYF.

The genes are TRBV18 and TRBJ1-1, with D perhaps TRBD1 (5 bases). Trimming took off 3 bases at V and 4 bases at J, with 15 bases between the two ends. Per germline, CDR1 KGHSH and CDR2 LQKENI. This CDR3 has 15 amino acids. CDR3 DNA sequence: TGTGCCAGCTCACCTTACCGGGGGGATGGCACTGAAGCTTTCTTT. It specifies CASSPYRGDGTEAFF.

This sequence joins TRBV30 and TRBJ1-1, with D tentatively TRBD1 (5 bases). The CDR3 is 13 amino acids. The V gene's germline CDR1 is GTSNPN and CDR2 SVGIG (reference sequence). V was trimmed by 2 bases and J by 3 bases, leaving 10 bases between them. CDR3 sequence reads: CAWSSQGYTEAFF. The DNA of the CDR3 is TGTGCCTGGAGTTCCCAGGGTTACACTGAAGCTTTCTTT.

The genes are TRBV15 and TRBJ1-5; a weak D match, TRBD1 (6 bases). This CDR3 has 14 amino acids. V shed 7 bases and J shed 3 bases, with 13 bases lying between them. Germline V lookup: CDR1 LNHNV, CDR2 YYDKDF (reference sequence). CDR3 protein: CATTHGQYNQPQHF. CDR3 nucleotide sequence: TGTGCCACCACCCATGGACAGTACAATCAGCCCCAGCATTTT.

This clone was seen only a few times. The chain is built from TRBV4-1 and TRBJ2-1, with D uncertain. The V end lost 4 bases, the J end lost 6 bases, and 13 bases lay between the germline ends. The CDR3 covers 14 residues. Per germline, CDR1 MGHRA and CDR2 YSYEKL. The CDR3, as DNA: TGCGCCAGCAGCCCCCAACCCCAGGTCAATGAGCAGTTCTTC. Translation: CASSPQPQVNEQFF.

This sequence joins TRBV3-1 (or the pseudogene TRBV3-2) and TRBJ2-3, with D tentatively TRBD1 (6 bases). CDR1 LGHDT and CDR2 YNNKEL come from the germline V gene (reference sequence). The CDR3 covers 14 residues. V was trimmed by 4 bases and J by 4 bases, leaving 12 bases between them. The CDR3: CASSPRGGPDTQYF. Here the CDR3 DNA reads TGTGCCAGCAGCCCCAGAGGGGGACCAGATACGCAGTATTTT.

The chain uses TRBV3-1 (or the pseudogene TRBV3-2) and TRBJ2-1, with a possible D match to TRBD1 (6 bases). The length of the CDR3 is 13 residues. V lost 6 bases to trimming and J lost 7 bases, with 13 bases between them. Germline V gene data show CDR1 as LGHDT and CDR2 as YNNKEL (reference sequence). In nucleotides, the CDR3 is TGTGCCAGCAGGGGCACAGGGAGAAATGAGCAGTTCTTC. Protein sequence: CASRGTGRNEQFF.

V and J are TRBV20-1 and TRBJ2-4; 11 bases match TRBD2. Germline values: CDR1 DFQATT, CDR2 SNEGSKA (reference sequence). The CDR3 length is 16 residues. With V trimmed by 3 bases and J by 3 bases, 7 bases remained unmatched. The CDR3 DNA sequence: TGCAGTGCTAGTCCTCGACTAGCGGGGCACAAAAACATTCAGTACTTC. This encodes CSASPRLAGHKNIQYF.

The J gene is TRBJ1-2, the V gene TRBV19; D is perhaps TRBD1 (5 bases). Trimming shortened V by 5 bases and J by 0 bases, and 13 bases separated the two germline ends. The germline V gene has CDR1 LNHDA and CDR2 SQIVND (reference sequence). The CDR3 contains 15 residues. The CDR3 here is CASSLQGAPNYGYTF. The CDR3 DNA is TGTGCCAGTAGTTTGCAGGGCGCGCCTAACTATGGCTACACCTTC.

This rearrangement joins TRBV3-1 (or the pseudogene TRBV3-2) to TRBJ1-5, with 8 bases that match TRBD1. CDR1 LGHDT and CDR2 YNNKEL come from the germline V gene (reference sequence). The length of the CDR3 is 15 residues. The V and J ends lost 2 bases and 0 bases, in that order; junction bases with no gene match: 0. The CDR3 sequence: CASSQQGASNQPQHF. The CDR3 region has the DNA TGTGCCAGCAGCCAACAGGGGGCTAGCAATCAGCCCCAGCATTTT.

The CDR3 DNA reads as TGTGCCAGCAATAAAGAGCGGGAGGGCCTCCATGAGCAGTTCTTC. Its translation: CASNKEREGLHEQFF. The chain combines TRBV6-6 with TRBJ2-1; 10 bases align to TRBD2. The CDR3 covers 15 residues. The germline V gene encodes CDR1 MNHNY and CDR2 SVGAGI (reference sequence). Losses at the gene ends were 7 bases for V and 8 bases for J; bases not matched to a gene: 11.

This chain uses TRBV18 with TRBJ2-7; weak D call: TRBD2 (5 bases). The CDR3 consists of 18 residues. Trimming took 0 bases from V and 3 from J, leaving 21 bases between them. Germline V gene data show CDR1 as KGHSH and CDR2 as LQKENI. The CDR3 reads CASSPPEKRRTGFYEQYF. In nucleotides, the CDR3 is TGTGCCAGCTCACCACCGGAAAAGAGGAGGACGGGATTCTACGAGCAGTACTTC.

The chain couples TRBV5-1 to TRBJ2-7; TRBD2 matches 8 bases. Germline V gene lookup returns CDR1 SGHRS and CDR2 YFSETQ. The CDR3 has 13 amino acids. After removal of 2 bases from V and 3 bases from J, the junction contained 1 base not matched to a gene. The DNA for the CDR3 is TGCGCCAGCAGCTTTAGCGGGAACTACGAGCAGTACTTC. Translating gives CASSFSGNYEQYF.

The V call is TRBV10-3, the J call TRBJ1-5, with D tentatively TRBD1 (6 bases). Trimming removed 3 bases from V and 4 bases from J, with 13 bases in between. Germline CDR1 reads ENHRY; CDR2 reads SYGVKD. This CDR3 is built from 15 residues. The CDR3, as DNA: TGTGCCATCAGTGAAGGGCAGGGGTCAAATCAGCCCCAGCATTTT. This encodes CAISEGQGSNQPQHF.

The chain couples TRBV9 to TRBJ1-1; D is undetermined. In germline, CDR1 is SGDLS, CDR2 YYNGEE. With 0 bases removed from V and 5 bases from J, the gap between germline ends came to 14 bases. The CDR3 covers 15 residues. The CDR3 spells CASSVGVDFGTEAFF. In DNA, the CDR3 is TGTGCCAGCAGCGTAGGGGTGGATTTCGGGACTGAAGCTTTCTTT.

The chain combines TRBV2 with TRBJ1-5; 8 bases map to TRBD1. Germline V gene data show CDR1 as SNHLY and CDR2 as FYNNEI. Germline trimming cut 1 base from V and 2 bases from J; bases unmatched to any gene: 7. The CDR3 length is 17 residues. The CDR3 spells CASSEGTGIVRNQPQHF. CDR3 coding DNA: TGTGCCAGCAGTGAAGGGACAGGGATTGTTCGCAATCAGCCCCAGCATTTT.

CDR3 in amino acids: CASSIDGRGNTEAFF. In DNA form, the CDR3 reads TGTGCCAGTAGTATAGACGGGCGGGGGAACACTGAAGCTTTCTTT. The chain uses TRBV19 and TRBJ1-1; no definite D call. V was cut by 0 bases and J by 1 base, with 9 bases left in between. Germline assignment: CDR1 LNHDA and CDR2 SQIVND (reference sequence). The CDR3 runs 15 residues. The full variable domain, with the rest looked up from reference TRBV19 and TRBJ1-1, is DGGITQSPKYLFRKEGQNVTLSCEQNLNHDAMYWYRQDPGQGLRLIYYSQIVNDFQKGDIAEGYSVSREKKESFPLTVTSAQKNPTAFYLCASSIDGRGNTEAFFGQGTRLTVV.

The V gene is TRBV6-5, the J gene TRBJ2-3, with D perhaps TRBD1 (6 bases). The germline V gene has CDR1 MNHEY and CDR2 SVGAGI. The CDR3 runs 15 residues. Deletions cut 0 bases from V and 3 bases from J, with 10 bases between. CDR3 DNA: TGTGCCAGCAGTTACTCTCCTACAGGGACAGATACGCAGTATTTT. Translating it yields CASSYSPTGTDTQYF.

CDR3 amino acids: CASSPTGAWETQYF. The CDR3 DNA reads as TGTGCCAGCTCACCAACGGGTGCTTGGGAGACCCAGTACTTC. V usage is TRBV18 and J usage is TRBJ2-5; D is undetermined. V dropped 2 bases and J dropped 5 bases, with 12 bases sitting between them. The germline V gene has CDR1 KGHSH and CDR2 LQKENI. This CDR3 has 14 residues.

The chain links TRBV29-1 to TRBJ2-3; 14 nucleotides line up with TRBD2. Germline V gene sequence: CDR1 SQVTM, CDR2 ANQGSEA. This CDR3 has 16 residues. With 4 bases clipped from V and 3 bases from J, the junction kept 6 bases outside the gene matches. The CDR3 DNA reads TGCAGCGTTGGGGGCGGGACTAGCGGGAGTACAGATACGCAGTATTTT. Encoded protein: CSVGGGTSGSTDTQYF.

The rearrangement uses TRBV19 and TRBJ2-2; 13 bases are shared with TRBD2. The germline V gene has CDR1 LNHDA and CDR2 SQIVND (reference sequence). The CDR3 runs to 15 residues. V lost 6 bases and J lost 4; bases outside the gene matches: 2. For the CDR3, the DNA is TGTGCCAGTAGGGGACTAGCGGGACTCACCGGGGAGCTGTTTTTT. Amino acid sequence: CASRGLAGLTGELFF.

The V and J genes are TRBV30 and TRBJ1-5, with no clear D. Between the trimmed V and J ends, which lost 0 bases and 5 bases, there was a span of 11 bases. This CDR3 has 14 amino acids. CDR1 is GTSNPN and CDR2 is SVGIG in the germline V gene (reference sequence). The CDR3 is CAWSVRVGYQPQHF. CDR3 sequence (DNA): TGTGCCTGGAGTGTACGGGTAGGCTATCAGCCCCAGCATTTT.

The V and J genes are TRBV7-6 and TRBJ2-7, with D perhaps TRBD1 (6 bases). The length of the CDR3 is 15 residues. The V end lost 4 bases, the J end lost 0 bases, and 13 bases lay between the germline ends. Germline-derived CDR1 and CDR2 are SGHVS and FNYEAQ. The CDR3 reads CASSSQGKASYEQYF. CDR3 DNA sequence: TGTGCCAGCAGCTCCCAGGGGAAGGCCTCCTACGAGCAGTACTTC.

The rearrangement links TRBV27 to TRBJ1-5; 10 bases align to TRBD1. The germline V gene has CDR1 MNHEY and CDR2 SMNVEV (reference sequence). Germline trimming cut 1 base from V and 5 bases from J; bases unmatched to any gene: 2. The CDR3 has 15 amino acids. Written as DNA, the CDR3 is TGTGCCAGCAGTTTATGGGGGACAGGGGATCAGCCCCAGCATTTT. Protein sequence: CASSLWGTGDQPQHF.